The rows below give T cell receptor beta chains drawn from one sample of a study of shared clonotypes between healthy human individuals. Only in-frame clones appear in the TCRdb table, and some are missing; sequencing was by immunoSEQ multiplex PCR. The sample contains 700,000 or so clones, about three quarters of which appear only once. Sequences were obtained from memory CD4+ T cells sorted from blood. Every receptor here comes from a woman aged 25 to 39 in good health. CDR3s include the opening cysteine and the closing phenylalanine or tryptophan. The D gene is left open where the match is weak. The size of a clone is reported for some rows only, either as once, few or many, or as a class for expanded clones.

v_call	j_call	clone_size	d_call	cdr3_aa	cdr3_nt
TRBV27	TRBJ2-7	-	TRBD2	CASSLWGGGGEQYF	TGTGCCAGCAGTTTATGGGGCGGCGGGGGCGAGCAGTACTTC
TRBV29-1	TRBJ2-3	once	-	CSVDSGRGTDTQYF	TGCAGCGTTGATTCAGGCAGGGGCACAGATACGCAGTATTTT
TRBV6-4	TRBJ2-5	-	-	CANRYRTRQQETQYF	TGTGCCAACCGCTATCGGACGCGTCAACAAGAGACCCAGTACTTC
TRBV28	TRBJ1-2	-	-	CASSSGFVGARYGYTF	TGTGCCAGCAGTTCGGGGTTTGTGGGGGCGCGATATGGCTACACCTTC
TRBV2	TRBJ2-3	-	TRBD2	CASSRGLAGETDTQYF	TGTGCCAGCAGTCGGGGGCTAGCGGGAGAGACAGATACGCAGTATTTT
TRBV28	TRBJ1-2	-	TRBD1	CASSLPPGQGPGYTF	TGTGCCAGCAGTTTACCACCGGGACAGGGACCTGGCTACACCTTC
TRBV6-6	TRBJ1-1	-	TRBD1	CASSMDRVGTEAFF	TGTGCCAGCAGTATGGACAGGGTAGGGACTGAAGCTTTCTTT
TRBV5-4	TRBJ2-5	-	TRBD2	CASSYDLREVETQYF	TGTGCCAGCAGCTACGATTTGCGGGAGGTGGAGACCCAGTACTTC
TRBV11-3	TRBJ2-5	-	-	CASSLKMRETQYF	TGTGCCAGCAGCTTAAAAATGAGAGAGACCCAGTACTTC
TRBV19	TRBJ2-5	-	TRBD2	CASSPGRASLLQETQYF	TGTGCCAGTAGTCCCGGGAGGGCTAGCCTTCTTCAAGAGACCCAGTACTTC
TRBV18	TRBJ2-1	-	-	CASSPRNEQFF	TGTGCCAGCTCACCACGCAATGAGCAGTTCTTC
TRBV5-4	TRBJ2-7	-	TRBD2	CASRPSGRRYEQYF	TGTGCCAGCAGGCCTAGCGGGAGAAGGTACGAGCAGTACTTC
TRBV5-1	TRBJ2-1	once	-	CASSLVMGYSYNEQFF	TGCGCCAGCAGCTTGGTAATGGGGTACTCCTACAATGAGCAGTTCTTC
TRBV28	TRBJ2-7	-	TRBD1	CASSTRDRGTYEQYF	TGTGCCAGCAGCACCCGGGACAGGGGTACCTACGAGCAGTACTTC
TRBV18	TRBJ1-1	-	TRBD1	CASSPPGQGVGDTEAFF	TGTGCCAGCTCACCACCGGGACAGGGGGTTGGAGACACTGAAGCTTTCTTT
TRBV19	TRBJ2-2	-	TRBD1	CASTRQGRGELFF	TGTGCCAGTACCAGACAGGGTCGCGGGGAGCTGTTTTTT
TRBV6-5	TRBJ2-5	-	TRBD2	CASSYSTSGSLGTQYF	TGTGCCAGCAGTTACTCGACCAGCGGGAGTCTCGGGACCCAGTACTTC
TRBV30	TRBJ1-4	-	-	CASSAEGGTTNEKLFF	TGTGCCAGTAGTGCAGAGGGGGGAACAACTAATGAAAAACTGTTTTTT
TRBV29-1	TRBJ2-5	-	-	CSVEAGPWEQYF	TGCAGCGTTGAAGCAGGACCTTGGGAGCAGTACTTC
TRBV14	TRBJ2-5	-	-	CASSQDPRQETQYF	TGTGCCAGCAGCCAAGATCCCAGACAAGAGACCCAGTACTTC
TRBV2	TRBJ2-7	-	-	CASSRRVYEQYF	TGTGCCAGCAGTCGCAGAGTCTACGAGCAGTACTTC
TRBV5-1	TRBJ1-1	-	-	CASSSGQPNTEAFF	TGCGCCAGCAGCTCTGGACAGCCGAACACTGAAGCTTTCTTT
TRBV18	TRBJ2-7	-	TRBD2	CASQGDSGRSYEQYF	TGTGCCAGCCAAGGGGATAGCGGGAGGTCTTACGAGCAGTACTTC
TRBV10-2	TRBJ2-1	few	-	CATGTEAYNEQFF	TGCGCCACCGGGACGGAAGCCTACAATGAGCAGTTCTTC
TRBV11-2	TRBJ2-5	-	TRBD1	CASRSGQGARQETQYF	TGTGCCAGCAGGTCCGGACAGGGGGCGCGCCAAGAGACCCAGTACTTC
TRBV6-1	TRBJ1-1	-	-	CASSPQPGTEAFF	TGTGCCAGCAGCCCCCAACCAGGGACTGAAGCTTTCTTT
TRBV4-1	TRBJ1-2	few	-	CASSQVHPGGPDGYTF	TGCGCCAGCAGCCAAGTTCACCCCGGTGGACCCGATGGCTACACCTTC
TRBV10-3	TRBJ2-3	-	-	CAISESTSTDTQYF	TGTGCCATCAGTGAGTCGACGAGCACAGATACGCAGTATTTT
TRBV7-9	TRBJ2-7	-	-	CASSFNAIGNEQYF	TGTGCCAGCAGCTTTAATGCCATCGGGAACGAGCAGTACTTC
TRBV28	TRBJ2-7	-	-	CASSLWAGDYEQYF	TGTGCCAGCAGTTTATGGGCAGGAGACTACGAGCAGTACTTC
TRBV28	TRBJ1-4	-	TRBD1	CASGTTGREKLFF	TGTGCCAGCGGAACGACAGGGAGGGAAAAACTGTTTTTT